The rows below give T cell receptor beta chains drawn from one sample of a study of cytomegalovirus exposure and HLA in healthy donors. Sequencing was performed with immunoSEQ multiplex PCR; in TCRdb, only in-frame clones are kept and a portion is missing. The sample includes roughly 170,000 clones, under 90% seen only once; the top ten take under 5%. Sequenced input: PBMCs. The receptors were sampled from a man aged 18 to 35 in good health and CMV-seronegative. The CDR3 runs from the conserved cysteine through the conserved F or W. A D gene is named only where the DNA matches it firmly. Some rows have no size entry. The others give once, few or many, or a class for an expanded clone.

CDR3 DNA: TGTGCCAGCAGTTACCTTCAGGGAGGAGAGACCCAGTACTTC
CDR3 protein: CASSYLQGGETQYF
D gene: NA
J gene: TRBJ2-5
V gene: TRBV6-5
clone size: NA

CDR3 DNA: TGCGCCAGAACCGGGGGAGGGCGATTTAATGGCTACACCTTC
CDR3 protein: CARTGGGRFNGYTF
D gene: NA
J gene: TRBJ1-2
V gene: TRBV5-1
clone size: once

CDR3 DNA: TGTGCCAGTACCCCTATAGCGGGAGGGCCGATCGACGAGCAGTACTTC
CDR3 protein: CASTPIAGGPIDEQYF
D gene: TRBD2
J gene: TRBJ2-7
V gene: TRBV19
clone size: NA

CDR3 DNA: TGTGCCAGCAGCTTAGTCCGCGACAGACAAGAGACCCAGTACTTC
CDR3 protein: CASSLVRDRQETQYF
D gene: NA
J gene: TRBJ2-5
V gene: TRBV7-6
clone size: NA

CDR3 DNA: TGTGCCAGCAGCCACTCGACAGGGGGGAGCACTGAAGCTTTCTTT
CDR3 protein: CASSHSTGGSTEAFF
D gene: TRBD1
J gene: TRBJ1-1
V gene: TRBV6-1
clone size: NA

CDR3 DNA: TGTGCCAGCAGCCCTTGGACAGGGAACAATGAGCAGTTCTTC
CDR3 protein: CASSPWTGNNEQFF
D gene: TRBD1
J gene: TRBJ2-1
V gene: TRBV7-2
clone size: once

CDR3 DNA: TGTGCCAGCAGTTCTCTCCATCAGGCGAACACTGAAGCTTTCTTT
CDR3 protein: CASSSLHQANTEAFF
D gene: NA
J gene: TRBJ1-1
V gene: TRBV28
clone size: NA

CDR3 DNA: TGTGCCAGCAGCCTGACTAGCGGGGGCACAGATACGCAGTATTTT
CDR3 protein: CASSLTSGGTDTQYF
D gene: TRBD2
J gene: TRBJ2-3
V gene: TRBV5-4
clone size: few

CDR3 DNA: TGCGCCAGCAGCTCCGGGGGAGGGCAACCCTCCTACAATGAGCAGTTCTTC
CDR3 protein: CASSSGGGQPSYNEQFF
D gene: TRBD2
J gene: TRBJ2-1
V gene: TRBV5-1
clone size: once

CDR3 DNA: TGTGCCAGCAGCCAATCGGGGACACCTAACTATGGCTACACCTTC
CDR3 protein: CASSQSGTPNYGYTF
D gene: NA
J gene: TRBJ1-2
V gene: TRBV16
clone size: NA

CDR3 DNA: TGTGCCAGCAGCTTAGTGGGACTCATCTACGAGCAGTACTTC
CDR3 protein: CASSLVGLIYEQYF
D gene: NA
J gene: TRBJ2-7
V gene: TRBV7-9
clone size: NA

CDR3 DNA: TGTGCCAGTAATACCCGGGACAGGGGTTTCACAGATACGCAGTATTTT
CDR3 protein: CASNTRDRGFTDTQYF
D gene: TRBD1
J gene: TRBJ2-3
V gene: TRBV19
clone size: NA

CDR3 DNA: TGTGCCAGCAGCTTGGACGGACAAACCTACAATGAGCAGTTCTTC
CDR3 protein: CASSLDGQTYNEQFF
D gene: NA
J gene: TRBJ2-1
V gene: TRBV11-2
clone size: NA

CDR3 DNA: TGTGCCAGCAGCTTAGGGGGGGTCTACAATGAGCAGTTCTTC
CDR3 protein: CASSLGGVYNEQFF
D gene: NA
J gene: TRBJ2-1
V gene: TRBV7-9
clone size: NA

CDR3 DNA: TGTGCCAGCAGCGGAGGGGCCGTGACCTACGAGCAGTACTTC
CDR3 protein: CASSGGAVTYEQYF
D gene: NA
J gene: TRBJ2-7
V gene: TRBV5-8
clone size: NA

CDR3 DNA: TGTGCCAGCAGCCCAGGGGTTTTCACTGAAGCTTTCTTT
CDR3 protein: CASSPGVFTEAFF
D gene: NA
J gene: TRBJ1-1
V gene: TRBV28
clone size: NA

CDR3 DNA: TGTGCCAGTAGTGTGACCGGGACACCTATCTACAATGAGCAGTTCTTC
CDR3 protein: CASSVTGTPIYNEQFF
D gene: NA
J gene: TRBJ2-1
V gene: TRBV19
clone size: once

CDR3 DNA: TGTGCCAGCAGCTATACCGGGAACACCGGGGAGCTGTTTTTT
CDR3 protein: CASSYTGNTGELFF
D gene: NA
J gene: TRBJ2-2
V gene: TRBV11-2
clone size: NA

CDR3 DNA: TGTGCCAGTAGTATGGCCAGGGGATTCTCTGGGGCCAACGTCCTGACTTTC
CDR3 protein: CASSMARGFSGANVLTF
D gene: NA
J gene: TRBJ2-6
V gene: TRBV19
clone size: NA

CDR3 DNA: TGTGCCAGCAGCTTAGGAGGGTGGTACGAGCAGTACTTC
CDR3 protein: CASSLGGWYEQYF
D gene: NA
J gene: TRBJ2-7
V gene: TRBV11-2
clone size: NA

CDR3 DNA: TGTGCCAGCAGCTTTAGCGGGAGCAACAATGAGCAGTTCTTC
CDR3 protein: CASSFSGSNNEQFF
D gene: TRBD2
J gene: TRBJ2-1
V gene: TRBV7-2
clone size: NA

CDR3 DNA: TGTGCCAGCGGGACAACGCCTTATAGCAATCAGCCCCAGCATTTT
CDR3 protein: CASGTTPYSNQPQHF
D gene: NA
J gene: TRBJ1-5
V gene: TRBV19
clone size: NA

CDR3 DNA: TGTGCCAGCAGCCAAGATTATGGCGGGGTACTCTCCTACGAGCAGTACTTC
CDR3 protein: CASSQDYGGVLSYEQYF
D gene: NA
J gene: TRBJ2-7
V gene: TRBV4-2
clone size: NA

CDR3 DNA: TGTGCCAGCAGCCCTGGGACATCGAGCTCCTACGAGCAGTACTTC
CDR3 protein: CASSPGTSSSYEQYF
D gene: NA
J gene: TRBJ2-7
V gene: TRBV6-4
clone size: NA

CDR3 DNA: TGTGCCAGCAGTTACGGGCAGGGGGCGCACAATGAGCAGTTCTTC
CDR3 protein: CASSYGQGAHNEQFF
D gene: TRBD1
J gene: TRBJ2-1
V gene: TRBV6-5
clone size: NA

CDR3 DNA: TGTGCCAGCAGCGTAGTCAACACTAGCGGCGTTACCAGTCTCTACGAGCAGTACTTC
CDR3 protein: CASSVVNTSGVTSLYEQYF
D gene: TRBD2
J gene: TRBJ2-7
V gene: TRBV9
clone size: NA

CDR3 DNA: TGTGCCAGCAGCGTAGGGGGAGGGGGCTCCTACAATGAGCAGTTCTTC
CDR3 protein: CASSVGGGGSYNEQFF
D gene: NA
J gene: TRBJ2-1
V gene: TRBV9
clone size: once

CDR3 DNA: TGTGCCAGCAGCCCCAGAGGGGAGCTGTTTTTT
CDR3 protein: CASSPRGELFF
D gene: NA
J gene: TRBJ2-2
V gene: TRBV2
clone size: NA

CDR3 DNA: TGTGCCAGCAGCTTAGATTGGACAGCGAACACCGGGGAGCTGTTTTTT
CDR3 protein: CASSLDWTANTGELFF
D gene: NA
J gene: TRBJ2-2
V gene: TRBV7-9
clone size: NA

CDR3 DNA: TGTGCCAGCAGTCTACTCTCCACAGGGGGATTTGGCTACACCTTC
CDR3 protein: CASSLLSTGGFGYTF
D gene: TRBD1
J gene: TRBJ1-2
V gene: TRBV27
clone size: NA

CDR3 DNA: TGTGCCAGCAGCCCCTTCCGCGGGGGCGGAGAAAAACTGTTTTTT
CDR3 protein: CASSPFRGGGEKLFF
D gene: NA
J gene: TRBJ1-4
V gene: TRBV28
clone size: NA

CDR3 DNA: TGTGCCAGCAGCTCTATTGGACAGGAAGCTAACTATGGCTACACCTTC
CDR3 protein: CASSSIGQEANYGYTF
D gene: TRBD1
J gene: TRBJ1-2
V gene: TRBV7-9
clone size: NA

CDR3 DNA: TGTGCCAGCCCGACGAAGCCAGGGTATGGCTACACCTTC
CDR3 protein: CASPTKPGYGYTF
D gene: NA
J gene: TRBJ1-2
V gene: TRBV18
clone size: NA

CDR3 DNA: TGTGCCTGTCGCGACTTCGGACACAACTACGAGCAGTACTTC
CDR3 protein: CACRDFGHNYEQYF
D gene: NA
J gene: TRBJ2-7
V gene: TRBV30
clone size: NA

CDR3 DNA: TGTGCCAGCAGCGTAGGAGGGTTGGGATACAATGAGCAGTTCTTC
CDR3 protein: CASSVGGLGYNEQFF
D gene: NA
J gene: TRBJ2-1
V gene: TRBV9
clone size: NA

CDR3 DNA: TGTGCCACCAGCTCCCAATATGAGGCTGGGGCCAACGTCCTGACTTTC
CDR3 protein: CATSSQYEAGANVLTF
D gene: NA
J gene: TRBJ2-6
V gene: TRBV15
clone size: NA

CDR3 DNA: TGTGCCAGCAGCCTCACGGGGACAGCTACTGAAGCTTTCTTT
CDR3 protein: CASSLTGTATEAFF
D gene: TRBD1
J gene: TRBJ1-1
V gene: TRBV11-3
clone size: NA

CDR3 DNA: TGTGCCAGCAGCTCCCGGACAGGAACCTACGAGCAGTACTTC
CDR3 protein: CASSSRTGTYEQYF
D gene: TRBD1
J gene: TRBJ2-7
V gene: TRBV11-2
clone size: NA

CDR3 DNA: TGTGCCAGCAGTACGGGAGCGTGGGAGACCCAGTACTTC
CDR3 protein: CASSTGAWETQYF
D gene: NA
J gene: TRBJ2-5
V gene: TRBV28
clone size: NA

CDR3 DNA: TGCGCCAGCAGCTTTGCAGTTAACACCGGGGAGCTGTTTTTT
CDR3 protein: CASSFAVNTGELFF
D gene: NA
J gene: TRBJ2-2
V gene: TRBV5-1
clone size: NA

CDR3 DNA: TGCAGCGCCCAACTCACCGGGACAGGCAATCAGCCCCAGCATTTT
CDR3 protein: CSAQLTGTGNQPQHF
D gene: TRBD1
J gene: TRBJ1-5
V gene: TRBV29-1
clone size: once

CDR3 DNA: TGCGCCAGCAGCCAACAGGGGGCCAGCTCTGGGGCCAACGTCCTGACTTTC
CDR3 protein: CASSQQGASSGANVLTF
D gene: TRBD1
J gene: TRBJ2-6
V gene: TRBV4-1
clone size: NA

CDR3 DNA: TGTGCCAGCAGCTTCACTAGCGGGAGCACAGATACGCAGTATTTT
CDR3 protein: CASSFTSGSTDTQYF
D gene: TRBD2
J gene: TRBJ2-3
V gene: TRBV14
clone size: NA

CDR3 DNA: TGTGCCAGTAGTTTCCTGCCGGGCTATGGCTACACCTTC
CDR3 protein: CASSFLPGYGYTF
D gene: NA
J gene: TRBJ1-2
V gene: TRBV19
clone size: NA

CDR3 DNA: TGTGCCAGCAGGGGACAGGGAGAATACGAGCAGTACTTC
CDR3 protein: CASRGQGEYEQYF
D gene: TRBD1
J gene: TRBJ2-7
V gene: TRBV27
clone size: NA

CDR3 DNA: TGTGCCAGTCAAGCGGGGGTCATCGATACGCAGTATTTT
CDR3 protein: CASQAGVIDTQYF
D gene: TRBD2
J gene: TRBJ2-3
V gene: TRBV19
clone size: once

CDR3 DNA: TGCGCCAGCAGCCAACCCGGACTGCCTGAAGCTTTCTTT
CDR3 protein: CASSQPGLPEAFF
D gene: NA
J gene: TRBJ1-1
V gene: TRBV4-1
clone size: NA

CDR3 DNA: TGTGCCAGCTGGGGACAGGGGCGAAACACCATATATTTT
CDR3 protein: CASWGQGRNTIYF
D gene: TRBD1
J gene: TRBJ1-3
V gene: TRBV27
clone size: once

CDR3 DNA: TGCGCCAGCAGCGCAACCGGGACAGGCTCCTACGAGCAGTACTTC
CDR3 protein: CASSATGTGSYEQYF
D gene: TRBD1
J gene: TRBJ2-7
V gene: TRBV5-1
clone size: once

CDR3 DNA: TGTGCCTGGAGCGCGGATGTAGGTCTGGGCGAGCAGTACTTC
CDR3 protein: CAWSADVGLGEQYF
D gene: NA
J gene: TRBJ2-7
V gene: TRBV30
clone size: once

CDR3 DNA: TGTGCCAGCAGTTTCCGGGATTCTCCTGAAGCTTTCTTT
CDR3 protein: CASSFRDSPEAFF
D gene: NA
J gene: TRBJ1-1
V gene: TRBV5-7
clone size: few

CDR3 DNA: TGTGCCAGCAGTTTGGTTCCCACAGGGGGCTATGGCTACACCTTC
CDR3 protein: CASSLVPTGGYGYTF
D gene: TRBD1
J gene: TRBJ1-2
V gene: TRBV28
clone size: once

CDR3 DNA: TGTGCCTGGAGTTCACTAGTGAGCCGAGGCACAGATACGCAGTATTTT
CDR3 protein: CAWSSLVSRGTDTQYF
D gene: NA
J gene: TRBJ2-3
V gene: TRBV30
clone size: NA

CDR3 DNA: TGTGCCAGCAGCCCCCAGGGGAGGGCCAGAAATGAGCAGTTCTTC
CDR3 protein: CASSPQGRARNEQFF
D gene: NA
J gene: TRBJ2-1
V gene: TRBV6-4
clone size: NA

CDR3 DNA: TGTGCCAGCAGCTTGAGTAGCGGAAACACCGGGGAGCTGTTTTTT
CDR3 protein: CASSLSSGNTGELFF
D gene: NA
J gene: TRBJ2-2
V gene: TRBV7-3
clone size: NA